The 30 T cell receptor beta chains presented below share a single source sample, sequenced in a study of EBV T-cell therapy then PD-1 blockade in nasopharyngeal carcinoma. Antigens for these TCRs are unknown. The time point is: 266 days after commencement of treatment, after nivolumab therapy. The sample's treatment: AdE1-LMPpoly-expanded autologous EBV-specific T-cell therapy followed by anti-PD-1 nivolumab. Produced via immunoSEQ multiplex PCR; TCRdb's table is partial and in-frame only. Of over 20,000 clones in the sample, about 86% were seen once. The specimen was CD8+ T cells from blood, collected at day 266 from a patient whose treatment included autologous EBV-specific T cells and nivolumab. These receptor sequences come from a man aged 40-50 years with nasopharyngeal carcinoma.

The V and J genes are TRBV4-1 and TRBJ1-2; a possible D gene is TRBD1 (5 bases). The V and J ends lost 0 bases and 5 bases respectively, with 16 bases between them. Germline V gene sequence: CDR1 MGHRA, CDR2 YSYEKL. There are 16 residues in the CDR3. The CDR3 nucleotides are TGCGCCAGCAGCCAAGATAGGGAAGGGGCCGATTATGGCTACACCTTC. The encoded protein is CASSQDREGADYGYTF.

The V call is TRBV9, the J call TRBJ2-1; TRBD1 matches 7 bases. CDR1 is SGDLS and CDR2 is YYNGEE in the germline V gene. The CDR3 totals 14 residues. V gave up 3 bases and J gave up 14 bases; unmatched junction bases: 14. Here the CDR3 DNA reads TGTGCCAGCAGCGCCTCCGGGACAGAGGGGGTGGAGTTCTTC. This gives the protein CASSASGTEGVEFF.

V is TRBV30 and J is TRBJ1-2; no clear D. Germline lookup yields CDR1 GTSNPN and CDR2 SVGIG (reference sequence). The germline V and J ends were trimmed by 2 bases and 0 bases, with 7 bases remaining between them. The CDR3 runs 13 residues. CDR3 nucleotide sequence: TGTGCCTGGAGTCTGGCAGCTAACTATGGCTACACCTTC. Protein sequence: CAWSLAANYGYTF.

The rearrangement links TRBV21-1 to TRBJ1-1; the D call in the table, TRBD1, was not verified against the DNA. TRBV21-1 is recorded as a pseudogene. CDR3 size: 17 residues. CDR3 coding DNA: TGTGCCAGCAGCAAAAAGCGGCGGGACAGGGGGCCGGAAGAAGCTTTCTTT. This encodes CASSKKRRDRGPEEAFF.

J is TRBJ1-1 and V is TRBV5-6; D is unclear. The germline gives CDR1 SGHDT, CDR2 YYEEEE. This CDR3 has 13 amino acids. Trimming took 1 base from V and 3 from J, leaving 7 bases between them. The CDR3, as DNA: TGTGCCAGCAGCTTGCGAGGAGACACTGAAGCTTTCTTT. Encoded protein: CASSLRGDTEAFF.

Sample share makes this clone medium-sized. The CDR3 here is CASSLVTGRAEAFF. The CDR3, as DNA: TGTGCCAGCAGCTTAGTAACGGGGAGAGCTGAAGCTTTCTTT. This chain joins TRBV7-9 and TRBJ1-1; unclear D gene. CDR1 and CDR2 from the germline V gene are SEHNR and FQNEAQ (reference sequence). The CDR3 runs to 14 residues. Trimming took 1 base from V and 6 from J, leaving 12 bases between them.

The rearrangement uses TRBV9 and TRBJ2-3; D tentatively fits TRBD1 or TRBD2 (5 bases each). This CDR3 is 17 amino acids long. Trimming shortened V by 2 bases and J by 0 bases, and 16 bases separated the two germline ends. Germline assignment: CDR1 SGDLS and CDR2 YYNGEE. The CDR3 DNA reads as TGTGCCAGCAGCGTCGGGGCAGGGTTCCCTAGCACAGATACGCAGTATTTT. Residues: CASSVGAGFPSTDTQYF.

This clone was detected only a few times. The chain employs TRBV6-4 and TRBJ1-1, with unresolved D. Trimming removed 3 bases from V and 2 bases from J, with 7 bases in between. This CDR3 region has 13 residues. Germline CDR1 MRHNA, CDR2 SNTAGT. As DNA, the CDR3 is TGTGCCAGCAGTGAGCGAGATAACACTGAAGCTTTCTTT. Translation gives CASSERDNTEAFF.

The CDR3 coding sequence is TGTGCCAGCAGCTCCCTAGCGGGGGGTAACACCGGGGAGCTGTTTTTT. It codes for CASSSLAGGNTGELFF. The chain is built from TRBV7-8 and TRBJ2-2; the match to TRBD2 covers 11 bases. V trimming: 4 bases; J trimming: 2 bases; junction bases outside the gene matches: 3. Germline V gene data show CDR1 as SGHVS and CDR2 as FQNEAQ. The CDR3 contains 16 residues.

The chain joins TRBV5-4 to TRBJ2-2; 7 nucleotides line up with TRBD1. Germline V gives CDR1 SGHNT, CDR2 YYREEE (reference sequence). The CDR3 has 14 residues. Trimming took 4 bases from V and 5 from J; bases not matched to a gene: 5. The CDR3 is CASSDRDSTGELFF. CDR3 in DNA: TGTGCCAGCAGCGACCGGGACAGTACCGGGGAGCTGTTTTTT.

This sequence joins TRBV12-3 or TRBV12-4 and TRBJ2-1; D gene ambiguous. V was trimmed by 6 bases and J by 6 bases, leaving 12 bases between them. The CDR3 contains 13 residues. CDR3: CASSSPWANEQFF. The CDR3 DNA reads TGTGCCAGCAGCTCCCCTTGGGCCAATGAGCAGTTCTTC.

V and J are TRBV6-5 and TRBJ2-1; no clear D gene. Trimming took off 0 bases at V and 4 bases at J, with 10 bases between the two ends. The CDR3 is made up of 15 amino acids. In germline, CDR1 is MNHEY, CDR2 SVGAGI. The CDR3: CASSYSVGEYNEQFF. CDR3 DNA: TGTGCCAGCAGTTACTCGGTCGGAGAGTACAATGAGCAGTTCTTC.

This rearrangement joins TRBV2 to TRBJ2-7; a possible D gene is TRBD2 (6 bases). The CDR3 totals 10 residues. Trimming stripped 10 bases from V and 4 bases from J, with 8 bases between. Germline CDR1 and CDR2: SNHLY and FYNNEI. The CDR3 protein is CAIRGYEQYF. The CDR3 bases are TGTGCCATTCGGGGGTACGAGCAGTACTTC.

The chain is built from TRBV27 and TRBJ2-2; TRBD1 matches 8 bases. The CDR3 loop spans 18 amino acids. CDR1 and CDR2 (germline): MNHEY, SMNVEV (reference sequence). The J segment lost 0 bases and the V segment lost 4 bases, leaving 10 bases of the junction unmatched. The CDR3 nucleotides are TGTGCCAGCAGTTCGGCCAGACAGGGGCCCCCGAACACCGGGGAGCTGTTTTTT. Protein: CASSSARQGPPNTGELFF.

The J gene is TRBJ1-1, the V gene TRBV2; D is undetermined. The V gene's germline CDR1 is SNHLY and CDR2 FYNNEI. V was trimmed by 4 bases and J by 11 bases, leaving 8 bases between them. This CDR3 is 10 amino acids long. Here the CDR3 DNA reads TGTGCCAGCAGTGTAGGGCCCGCTTTCTTT. Translating gives CASSVGPAFF.

The chain joins TRBV6-4 to TRBJ2-1; D not resolved. CDR1 is MRHNA and CDR2 is SNTAGT in the germline V gene. The CDR3 is made up of 13 amino acids. V lost 2 bases, J lost 9 bases, and 11 bases lay in between. The CDR3 DNA is TGTGCCAGCAGTGACCGGCCTGAGAGTGAGCAGTTCTTC. It codes for CASSDRPESEQFF.

The V and J genes are TRBV11-3 and TRBJ2-5; 9 bases align to TRBD2. Germline CDR1 SGHNT, CDR2 YENEEA. This CDR3 has 14 residues. The junction had 3 bases not matched to a gene; V was cut back by 5 bases and J by 2 bases. The DNA of the CDR3 is TGTGCCAGCAGCCTGCGGGGGGGGCAAGAGACCCAGTACTTC. It codes for CASSLRGGQETQYF.

This rearrangement joins TRBV4-3 to TRBJ2-3; 8 nucleotides line up with TRBD1. With 1 base clipped from V and 4 bases from J, the junction kept 4 bases outside the gene matches. Germline assignment: CDR1 LGHNA and CDR2 YSLEER. There are 15 residues in the CDR3. Here the CDR3 reads CASSQGTGIADTQYF. The CDR3 bases are TGCGCCAGCAGCCAAGGGACAGGGATAGCAGATACGCAGTATTTT.

This clone was seen only once. The gene calls are TRBV4-3 and TRBJ2-1, with TRBD2 identical over 9 bases. The ends lost 3 bases at V and 4 bases at J; junction bases unmatched: 13. The CDR3 consists of 18 residues. CDR1 and CDR2 from the germline V gene are LGHNA and YSLEER. This chain's CDR3 is CASSHQTSLAGRYNEQFF. Here the CDR3 DNA reads TGCGCCAGCAGCCACCAAACTTCCCTAGCGGGGAGGTACAATGAGCAGTTCTTC.

The CDR3, as DNA: TGTGCCATCAGTACTAGCGGGGGGGCCGCAGATACGCAGTATTTT. Translating gives CAISTSGGAADTQYF. The rearrangement uses TRBV10-3 and TRBJ2-3; 13 bases match TRBD2. CDR3 length: 15 amino acids. The V gene's germline CDR1 is ENHRY and CDR2 SYGVKD. V dropped 5 bases and J dropped 4; count of bases not matched to a gene: 3.

The chain employs TRBV30 and TRBJ1-1, with 9 bases that match TRBD1. The CDR3 loop spans 13 amino acids. V dropped 0 bases and J dropped 11; count of bases not matched to a gene: 7. Germline V gives CDR1 GTSNPN, CDR2 SVGIG (reference sequence). The CDR3 is CAWSVSGTGHAFF. CDR3 nucleotides: TGTGCCTGGAGTGTATCCGGGACAGGGCACGCTTTCTTT. Filled out from reference TRBV30 and TRBJ1-1, the complete variable domain reads SQTIHQWPATLVQPVGSPLSLECTVEGTSNPNLYWYRQAAGRGLQLLFYSVGIGQISSEVPQNLSASRPQDRQFILSSKKLLLSDSGFYLCAWSVSGTGHAFFGQGTRLTVV.

V and J are TRBV7-9 and TRBJ2-7; D is uncertain. This CDR3 has 17 amino acids. CDR1 is SEHNR and CDR2 is FQNEAQ in the germline V gene (reference sequence). V shed 2 bases and J shed 6 bases, with 23 bases lying between them. Here the CDR3 DNA reads TGTGCCAGCAGCTTACGTAGGGATGCACCCCTTAATTTCGAGCAGTACTTC. Translation: CASSLRRDAPLNFEQYF.

V is TRBV27 and J is TRBJ2-7; 7 bases fit TRBD1. CDR3 size: 13 residues. V lost 5 bases, J lost 7 bases, and 8 bases stayed unmatched. Looked up from germline, CDR1 is MNHEY and CDR2 is SMNVEV (reference sequence). The CDR3 reads CASSPGTANEQYF. The CDR3 DNA is TGTGCCAGCAGTCCAGGGACAGCCAATGAGCAGTACTTC.

The chain couples TRBV2 to TRBJ1-1, with 7 nucleotides matching TRBD1. The CDR3 is 10 residues long. From germline, CDR1 is SNHLY and CDR2 FYNNEI. Unmatched junction bases numbered 2, after V lost 7 bases and J lost 9 bases. The CDR3 spells CASKGAQAFF. The CDR3 coding sequence is TGTGCCAGCAAGGGGGCCCAAGCTTTCTTT.

The chain links TRBV19 to TRBJ2-3, with D perhaps assigned TRBD1 or TRBD2 (5 bases each). Germline CDR1 is LNHDA and CDR2 is SQIVND (reference sequence). There are 14 residues in the CDR3. Trimming took 7 bases from V and 2 from J, leaving 13 bases between them. The CDR3 nucleotides are TGTGCCAGTACCGACCGGGGCCTCACAGATACGCAGTATTTT. Translated, it gives CASTDRGLTDTQYF.

This clone has just a few counts. The chain has TRBV24-1 and TRBJ2-1; 7 positions match TRBD2. With V trimmed by 2 bases and J by 2 bases, 11 bases remained unmatched. The CDR3 extends over 18 amino acids. CDR1 KGHDR and CDR2 SFDVKD come from the germline V gene. The CDR3 here is CATSDWGEGGSPYNEQFF. As DNA, the CDR3 is TGTGCCACCAGTGATTGGGGGGAGGGCGGGTCCCCCTACAATGAGCAGTTCTTC.

The chain combines TRBV23-1 with TRBJ2-7; the D is unclear. TRBV23-1 is labeled an ORF, and its function is uncertain. The V end was cut by 4 bases, the J end by 0 bases, with 13 bases between. The CDR3 extends over 15 amino acids. The CDR3, as DNA: TGCGCCAGCAGTCTAAAGTTCGGTCCCTCCTACGAGCAGTACTTC. It specifies CASSLKFGPSYEQYF.

Here the CDR3 DNA reads TGTGCCAGCAGCTGGACAGGTGGAAGCAATGAGCAGTTCTTC. It codes for CASSWTGGSNEQFF. The chain couples TRBV5-5 to TRBJ2-1; 7 nucleotides match TRBD1. The trim removed 3 bases at V and 6 bases at J, leaving 6 bases unmatched. The CDR3 contains 14 residues. Looked up from germline, CDR1 is SGHKS and CDR2 is YYEKEE (reference sequence). Full variable domain (rest looked up from reference TRBV5-5 and TRBJ2-1): DAGVTQSPTHLIKTRGQQVTLRCSPISGHKSVSWYQQVLGQGPQFIFQYYEKEERGRGNFPDRFSARQFPNYSSELNVNALLLGDSALYLCASSWTGGSNEQFFGPGTRLTVL.

This sequence joins TRBV7-2 and TRBJ1-2; 8 bases line up with TRBD1. The CDR3 spans 15 residues. The V and J ends lost 6 bases and 6 bases, in that order; junction bases with no gene match: 12. Looked up from germline, CDR1 is SGHTA and CDR2 is FQGNSA. The DNA of the CDR3 is TGTGCCAGCAGTTCCATCAGACAGGGGCGGGATGGCTACACCTTC. This sequence encodes CASSSIRQGRDGYTF.

The chain joins TRBV24-1 to TRBJ2-1; 10 bases match TRBD2. V dropped 5 bases and J dropped 9; count of bases not matched to a gene: 9. The CDR3 runs 15 residues. Germline assignment: CDR1 KGHDR and CDR2 SFDVKD. The CDR3 nucleotides read TGTGCCACCAGTGGTAGCGGGGGGCCCCTTTTTGAGCAGTTCTTC. It specifies CATSGSGGPLFEQFF.